This T cell receptor (beta chain) was obtained from a study of blood T cell repertoires in COVID-19. Trimming took 0 bases from V and 8 from J; bases not matched to a gene: 16. The germline V gene has CDR1 SGHNT and CDR2 YYREEE (reference sequence). This CDR3 contains 18 residues. Method: immunoSEQ multiplex PCR; TCRdb's copy keeps in-frame clones and lacks some. The table shows around 400,000 clones, with 80% to 85% occurring only once. This clonotype was obtained from a woman in her forties or fifties who had recovered from COVID-19. The specimen sequenced was PBMCs or T cells enriched from blood (not recorded which). This chain uses TRBV5-4 with TRBJ1-4; 7 bases are a match to TRBD1. The CDR3 DNA sequence: TGTGCCAGCAGCTTGGGGACCGGTGGAGGGGGCCGAGGGGAAAAACTGTTTTTT. It is translated as CASSLGTGGGGRGEKLFF.